The clone carrying this TCR beta chain appeared many times. With a V-primer adapter and a constant-region primer, TCRs were amplified for roughly 18 PCR cycles. From the reads, TCRdb called clonotypes with MiXCR, one entry per CDR3 protein. The sample has around 57,000 distinct CDR3 sequences, around a third seen once. With 3 bases removed from V and 0 bases from J, the gap between germline ends came to 11 bases. In germline, CDR1 is DFQATT, CDR2 SNEGSKA (reference sequence). CDR3 length equals 15 residues. These data come from a study of low-dose radiotherapy and immunotherapy resistance in tumors. Specified time point: after trial treatment. Treatment in this sample: LDRT plus nivolumab, ipilimumab, low-dose cyclophosphamide and aspirin (RACIN trial).

The sequence came from a male donor with rectosigmoid adenocarcinoma. V gene TRBV20-1 combines with J gene TRBJ2-2, with D unclear. This sample comprised PBMCs, obtained after low-dose radiotherapy plus immunotherapy. This chain's CDR3 is CSASKRVSNTGELFF. As DNA, the CDR3 is TGCAGTGCTAGTAAAAGGGTATCGAACACCGGGGAGCTGTTTTTT.